Reported below is one T cell receptor beta chain. Resolution of symptoms, clearance, or two negative PCRs was present in recovered Cohort 3 donors. This entry comes from a study of blood T cell repertoires in COVID-19. Study context: Sample material is recorded as cDNA or gDNA derived from T cells, B-cell-depleted T cells, or PBMCs.

Here immunoSEQ multiplex PCR was the method, and the copy in TCRdb shows in-frame clones only, minus some. Counted here are about 480,000 clones, around 87% occurring once; the ten biggest clones make up less than 2%. The CDR3 runs to 17 residues. The V segment lost 6 bases and the J segment 5 bases; nucleotides outside the gene matches: 16. Germline CDR1 reads MGHRA; CDR2 reads YSYEKL. The sequenced material came from PBMCs or T cells enriched from blood (not recorded which). The V gene is TRBV4-1, the J gene TRBJ2-3; 8 bases match TRBD2. This TCR came from a woman aged 35 to 49 who had recovered from COVID-19. The CDR3 reads CASRHGLLAGPLDTQYF. The CDR3 DNA reads as TGCGCCAGCAGACACGGCCTTTTAGCGGGGCCTTTAGATACGCAGTATTTT.